Below are 15 T cell receptor beta chains sequenced from a single sample in a study of blood T cell repertoires in COVID-19. Repertoires were generated with immunoSEQ multiplex PCR, while TCRdb's copy carries only in-frame clones and drops some. The sample has about 290,000 clones; about 90% are singletons. The sequencing sample was made of peripheral blood. Receptors originate from a young woman with COVID-19, enrolled during active disease.

The rearrangement uses TRBV10-3 and TRBJ1-1; maybe TRBD1 (6 bases). The ends were cut back, 9 bases at V and 4 bases at J, with 15 bases in the middle. This CDR3 comprises 13 residues. Germline values: CDR1 ENHRY, CDR2 SYGVKD. CDR3 sequence reads: CAIGITGITEAFF. The CDR3 bases are TGTGCCATAGGGATTACAGGGATCACTGAAGCTTTCTTT.

This sequence joins TRBV4-1 and TRBJ1-1; D might be TRBD1 (5 bases). Germline values: CDR1 MGHRA, CDR2 YSYEKL. CDR3 length equals 16 residues. Trimming shortened V by 0 bases and J by 2 bases, and 13 bases separated the two germline ends. The DNA of the CDR3 is TGCGCCAGCAGCCAAGATTTAGGACAAATAAACACTGAAGCTTTCTTT. This codes for CASSQDLGQINTEAFF.

The chain is built from TRBV19 and TRBJ1-1; TRBD1 is a possible D gene (5 bases). The CDR3 has 14 residues. From germline, CDR1 is LNHDA and CDR2 SQIVND (reference sequence). V lost 5 bases to trimming and J lost 1 base, with 11 bases between them. CDR3 sequence: CASSWGSPNTEAFF. DNA of the CDR3: TGTGCCAGTAGTTGGGGCAGCCCGAACACTGAAGCTTTCTTT.

The rearrangement joins TRBV30 to TRBJ2-6, with 8 bases that match TRBD1. Trimming took 2 bases from V and 0 from J; bases not matched to a gene: 9. CDR1 and CDR2 from the germline V gene are GTSNPN and SVGIG (reference sequence). The CDR3 runs 18 residues. The CDR3: CAWSPPGQVRSGANVLTF. In DNA form, the CDR3 reads TGTGCCTGGAGTCCCCCGGGACAGGTGCGCTCTGGGGCCAACGTCCTGACTTTC. Full variable domain (remainder filled in from reference TRBV30 and TRBJ2-6): SQTIHQWPATLVQPVGSPLSLECTVEGTSNPNLYWYRQAAGRGLQLLFYSVGIGQISSEVPQNLSASRPQDRQFILSSKKLLLSDSGFYLCAWSPPGQVRSGANVLTFGAGSRLTVL.

Here the CDR3 DNA reads TGTGCCAGCAGTTTGGTGGGGGGGCGTGAGCAGTTCTTC. Translating it yields CASSLVGGREQFF. The chain recombines TRBV28 with TRBJ2-1; D might be TRBD2 (7 bases). Trimming removed 3 bases from V and 9 bases from J, with 12 bases in between. Germline CDR1 and CDR2: MDHEN and SYDVKM. The CDR3 has 13 amino acids.

The V gene is TRBV21-1, the J gene TRBJ2-3; no DNA check was done on the table's D call, TRBD2. TRBV21-1 is reported as a pseudogene. This CDR3 contains 17 residues. The CDR3 DNA reads as TGTGCCAGCAGCAAACCTCCCCTAGCGGGGGGGGCAGATACGCAGTATTTT. Amino acid sequence: CASSKPPLAGGADTQYF.

The rearrangement uses TRBV28 and TRBJ1-6; TRBD1 matches 7 bases. This CDR3 contains 16 residues. With 8 bases clipped from V and 7 bases from J, the junction kept 14 bases outside the gene matches. Germline V gives CDR1 MDHEN, CDR2 SYDVKM. The CDR3: CASPGEPGQQNSPLHF. The CDR3 DNA is TGTGCCAGCCCGGGGGAACCGGGACAGCAAAATTCACCCCTCCACTTT.

This clone was recorded a few times. This chain connects TRBV10-2 to TRBJ1-5; TRBD1 is a possible D gene (6 bases). Germline CDR1 is WSHSY and CDR2 is SAAADI. The length of the CDR3 is 17 residues. V was shortened by 3 bases and J by 0 bases, with 15 bases between the two germline ends. The CDR3 is CASSDWRTAYSNQPQHF. DNA for the CDR3: TGCGCCAGCAGTGATTGGAGGACAGCCTATAGCAATCAGCCCCAGCATTTT.

This clone occurred many times. This chain links TRBV4-1 with TRBJ1-2; TRBD1 is a possible D gene (6 bases). Per the germline V gene, CDR1 is MGHRA and CDR2 is YSYEKL. V was pared by 0 bases and J by 6 bases, with 11 bases between. This CDR3 spans 14 amino acids. The CDR3: CASSQEGRGDGYTF. CDR3 bases: TGCGCCAGCAGCCAAGAGGGCAGGGGCGATGGCTACACCTTC.

The rearrangement uses TRBV6-5 and TRBJ2-1; no reliable D call. V was trimmed by 2 bases and J by 1 base, leaving 6 bases between them. This CDR3 spans 14 amino acids. Germline-derived CDR1 and CDR2 are MNHEY and SVGAGI. The CDR3 sequence is CASSYKRSYNEQFF. In DNA, the CDR3 is TGTGCCAGCAGTTACAAGAGGTCCTACAATGAGCAGTTCTTC.

The rearrangement joins TRBV7-7 to TRBJ2-3; TRBD2 agrees at 7 bases. Germline V CDR1 and CDR2: SSHAT, FNYEAQ (reference sequence). The junction had 7 bases not matched to a gene; V was cut back by 4 bases and J by 6 bases. CDR3 length equals 14 residues. The CDR3 sequence is CASSYLTSSDTQYF. The DNA of the CDR3 is TGTGCCAGCAGCTACCTGACTAGCTCGGATACGCAGTATTTT.

The chain employs TRBV7-6 and TRBJ1-5; D remains unclear. Trimming cost V 4 bases and J 3 bases, with 13 bases left between them. The CDR3 extends over 15 amino acids. Germline loops: CDR1 SGHVS, CDR2 FNYEAQ. The CDR3 DNA is TGTGCCAGCAGCTCCCGACTAGGGATCAATCAGCCCCAGCATTTT. It yields the protein CASSSRLGINQPQHF.

The chain links TRBV5-1 to TRBJ1-4; 8 bases are shared with TRBD1. Germline CDR1 and CDR2: SGHRS and YFSETQ. The CDR3 contains 14 residues. The ends lost 4 bases at V and 8 bases at J; junction bases unmatched: 7. CDR3 residues: CASSPLGQGEKLFF. In nucleotides, the CDR3 is TGCGCCAGCAGCCCCCTAGGACAGGGCGAAAAACTGTTTTTT.

This clone was observed a handful of times. The V and J genes are TRBV10-2 and TRBJ2-7; 7 bases align to TRBD1. The ends lost 8 bases at V and 2 bases at J; junction bases unmatched: 6. Looked up from germline, CDR1 is WSHSY and CDR2 is SAAADI. The CDR3 extends over 13 amino acids. The CDR3: CASLKGATYEQYF. CDR3 DNA: TGCGCCAGCCTGAAGGGGGCAACCTACGAGCAGTACTTC.

The chain combines TRBV6-2 or TRBV6-3 with TRBJ2-3; D remains unclear. Germline values: CDR1 MNHEY, CDR2 SVGEGT. The CDR3 is 14 residues long. The V end was cut by 0 bases, the J end by 6 bases, with 10 bases between. Here the CDR3 DNA reads TGTGCCAGCAGTTACTCCCTCGGAGTGGATACGCAGTATTTT. The encoded protein is CASSYSLGVDTQYF.